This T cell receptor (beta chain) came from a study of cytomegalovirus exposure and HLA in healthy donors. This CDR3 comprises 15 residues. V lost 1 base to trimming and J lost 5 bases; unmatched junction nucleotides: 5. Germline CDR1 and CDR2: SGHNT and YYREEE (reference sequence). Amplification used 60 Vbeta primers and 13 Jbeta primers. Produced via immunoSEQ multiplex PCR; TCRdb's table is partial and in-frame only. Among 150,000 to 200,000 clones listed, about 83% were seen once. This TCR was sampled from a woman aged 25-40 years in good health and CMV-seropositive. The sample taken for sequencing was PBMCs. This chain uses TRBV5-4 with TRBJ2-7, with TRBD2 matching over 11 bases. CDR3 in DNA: TGTGCCAGCAGCTTGCCTAGCGGGGGGAGGCACGAGCAGTACTTC. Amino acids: CASSLPSGGRHEQYF.